This T cell receptor beta chain appears in the sequencing data of a study of cytomegalovirus exposure and HLA in healthy donors. Study-level findings and limits: The sole available immune exposure information was CMV serostatus. Usually a TCR sequence was rare, but some public TCRs were found in many donors. The number of N-insertions in an Asian-associated ancestry cluster was reportedly below the roughly 670-donor mean in a later analysis. TCR beta V- and J-gene trimming was later associated with a missense DCLRE1C variant.

Points on this clone: Antigen unknown.

The PCR ran on 60 Vbeta and 13 Jbeta primers. The repertoire was sequenced with immunoSEQ multiplex PCR; TCRdb's copy has only in-frame clones and lacks some. The data contain about 93,000 clones, about two thirds of them singletons. Between the trimmed V and J ends, which lost 0 bases and 9 bases, there was a span of 13 bases. Germline V gives CDR1 SGHRS, CDR2 YFSETQ. This CDR3 has 14 residues. The sequence was obtained from a boy younger than 18 in good health and CMV-seropositive. V usage is TRBV5-1 and J usage is TRBJ2-1; TRBD1 might be the D (5 bases). The sequenced sample was PBMCs. CDR3 sequence: CASSLDTGWAEQFF. The CDR3 nucleotides are TGCGCCAGCAGCTTGGATACAGGTTGGGCTGAGCAGTTCTTC.